The sequence of this TCR beta chain was determined in a study of cytomegalovirus exposure and HLA in healthy donors. Germline lookup yields CDR1 LNHDA and CDR2 SQIVND (reference sequence). The CDR3 is 13 amino acids. The V end was cut by 6 bases, the J end by 8 bases, with 14 bases between. The PCR made use of 60 Vbeta and 13 Jbeta primers. Repertoires were generated with immunoSEQ multiplex PCR, while TCRdb's copy carries only in-frame clones and drops some. The sample records about 170,000 clones, under 80% being singletons. The chain employs TRBV19 and TRBJ2-1; D gene unclear. Sequencing used PBMCs. This TCR came from a man aged 35 to 55 in good health and CMV-seronegative. The CDR3: CASSLKISYEQFF. DNA of the CDR3: TGTGCCAGTAGCCTCAAAATTAGTTATGAGCAGTTCTTC.